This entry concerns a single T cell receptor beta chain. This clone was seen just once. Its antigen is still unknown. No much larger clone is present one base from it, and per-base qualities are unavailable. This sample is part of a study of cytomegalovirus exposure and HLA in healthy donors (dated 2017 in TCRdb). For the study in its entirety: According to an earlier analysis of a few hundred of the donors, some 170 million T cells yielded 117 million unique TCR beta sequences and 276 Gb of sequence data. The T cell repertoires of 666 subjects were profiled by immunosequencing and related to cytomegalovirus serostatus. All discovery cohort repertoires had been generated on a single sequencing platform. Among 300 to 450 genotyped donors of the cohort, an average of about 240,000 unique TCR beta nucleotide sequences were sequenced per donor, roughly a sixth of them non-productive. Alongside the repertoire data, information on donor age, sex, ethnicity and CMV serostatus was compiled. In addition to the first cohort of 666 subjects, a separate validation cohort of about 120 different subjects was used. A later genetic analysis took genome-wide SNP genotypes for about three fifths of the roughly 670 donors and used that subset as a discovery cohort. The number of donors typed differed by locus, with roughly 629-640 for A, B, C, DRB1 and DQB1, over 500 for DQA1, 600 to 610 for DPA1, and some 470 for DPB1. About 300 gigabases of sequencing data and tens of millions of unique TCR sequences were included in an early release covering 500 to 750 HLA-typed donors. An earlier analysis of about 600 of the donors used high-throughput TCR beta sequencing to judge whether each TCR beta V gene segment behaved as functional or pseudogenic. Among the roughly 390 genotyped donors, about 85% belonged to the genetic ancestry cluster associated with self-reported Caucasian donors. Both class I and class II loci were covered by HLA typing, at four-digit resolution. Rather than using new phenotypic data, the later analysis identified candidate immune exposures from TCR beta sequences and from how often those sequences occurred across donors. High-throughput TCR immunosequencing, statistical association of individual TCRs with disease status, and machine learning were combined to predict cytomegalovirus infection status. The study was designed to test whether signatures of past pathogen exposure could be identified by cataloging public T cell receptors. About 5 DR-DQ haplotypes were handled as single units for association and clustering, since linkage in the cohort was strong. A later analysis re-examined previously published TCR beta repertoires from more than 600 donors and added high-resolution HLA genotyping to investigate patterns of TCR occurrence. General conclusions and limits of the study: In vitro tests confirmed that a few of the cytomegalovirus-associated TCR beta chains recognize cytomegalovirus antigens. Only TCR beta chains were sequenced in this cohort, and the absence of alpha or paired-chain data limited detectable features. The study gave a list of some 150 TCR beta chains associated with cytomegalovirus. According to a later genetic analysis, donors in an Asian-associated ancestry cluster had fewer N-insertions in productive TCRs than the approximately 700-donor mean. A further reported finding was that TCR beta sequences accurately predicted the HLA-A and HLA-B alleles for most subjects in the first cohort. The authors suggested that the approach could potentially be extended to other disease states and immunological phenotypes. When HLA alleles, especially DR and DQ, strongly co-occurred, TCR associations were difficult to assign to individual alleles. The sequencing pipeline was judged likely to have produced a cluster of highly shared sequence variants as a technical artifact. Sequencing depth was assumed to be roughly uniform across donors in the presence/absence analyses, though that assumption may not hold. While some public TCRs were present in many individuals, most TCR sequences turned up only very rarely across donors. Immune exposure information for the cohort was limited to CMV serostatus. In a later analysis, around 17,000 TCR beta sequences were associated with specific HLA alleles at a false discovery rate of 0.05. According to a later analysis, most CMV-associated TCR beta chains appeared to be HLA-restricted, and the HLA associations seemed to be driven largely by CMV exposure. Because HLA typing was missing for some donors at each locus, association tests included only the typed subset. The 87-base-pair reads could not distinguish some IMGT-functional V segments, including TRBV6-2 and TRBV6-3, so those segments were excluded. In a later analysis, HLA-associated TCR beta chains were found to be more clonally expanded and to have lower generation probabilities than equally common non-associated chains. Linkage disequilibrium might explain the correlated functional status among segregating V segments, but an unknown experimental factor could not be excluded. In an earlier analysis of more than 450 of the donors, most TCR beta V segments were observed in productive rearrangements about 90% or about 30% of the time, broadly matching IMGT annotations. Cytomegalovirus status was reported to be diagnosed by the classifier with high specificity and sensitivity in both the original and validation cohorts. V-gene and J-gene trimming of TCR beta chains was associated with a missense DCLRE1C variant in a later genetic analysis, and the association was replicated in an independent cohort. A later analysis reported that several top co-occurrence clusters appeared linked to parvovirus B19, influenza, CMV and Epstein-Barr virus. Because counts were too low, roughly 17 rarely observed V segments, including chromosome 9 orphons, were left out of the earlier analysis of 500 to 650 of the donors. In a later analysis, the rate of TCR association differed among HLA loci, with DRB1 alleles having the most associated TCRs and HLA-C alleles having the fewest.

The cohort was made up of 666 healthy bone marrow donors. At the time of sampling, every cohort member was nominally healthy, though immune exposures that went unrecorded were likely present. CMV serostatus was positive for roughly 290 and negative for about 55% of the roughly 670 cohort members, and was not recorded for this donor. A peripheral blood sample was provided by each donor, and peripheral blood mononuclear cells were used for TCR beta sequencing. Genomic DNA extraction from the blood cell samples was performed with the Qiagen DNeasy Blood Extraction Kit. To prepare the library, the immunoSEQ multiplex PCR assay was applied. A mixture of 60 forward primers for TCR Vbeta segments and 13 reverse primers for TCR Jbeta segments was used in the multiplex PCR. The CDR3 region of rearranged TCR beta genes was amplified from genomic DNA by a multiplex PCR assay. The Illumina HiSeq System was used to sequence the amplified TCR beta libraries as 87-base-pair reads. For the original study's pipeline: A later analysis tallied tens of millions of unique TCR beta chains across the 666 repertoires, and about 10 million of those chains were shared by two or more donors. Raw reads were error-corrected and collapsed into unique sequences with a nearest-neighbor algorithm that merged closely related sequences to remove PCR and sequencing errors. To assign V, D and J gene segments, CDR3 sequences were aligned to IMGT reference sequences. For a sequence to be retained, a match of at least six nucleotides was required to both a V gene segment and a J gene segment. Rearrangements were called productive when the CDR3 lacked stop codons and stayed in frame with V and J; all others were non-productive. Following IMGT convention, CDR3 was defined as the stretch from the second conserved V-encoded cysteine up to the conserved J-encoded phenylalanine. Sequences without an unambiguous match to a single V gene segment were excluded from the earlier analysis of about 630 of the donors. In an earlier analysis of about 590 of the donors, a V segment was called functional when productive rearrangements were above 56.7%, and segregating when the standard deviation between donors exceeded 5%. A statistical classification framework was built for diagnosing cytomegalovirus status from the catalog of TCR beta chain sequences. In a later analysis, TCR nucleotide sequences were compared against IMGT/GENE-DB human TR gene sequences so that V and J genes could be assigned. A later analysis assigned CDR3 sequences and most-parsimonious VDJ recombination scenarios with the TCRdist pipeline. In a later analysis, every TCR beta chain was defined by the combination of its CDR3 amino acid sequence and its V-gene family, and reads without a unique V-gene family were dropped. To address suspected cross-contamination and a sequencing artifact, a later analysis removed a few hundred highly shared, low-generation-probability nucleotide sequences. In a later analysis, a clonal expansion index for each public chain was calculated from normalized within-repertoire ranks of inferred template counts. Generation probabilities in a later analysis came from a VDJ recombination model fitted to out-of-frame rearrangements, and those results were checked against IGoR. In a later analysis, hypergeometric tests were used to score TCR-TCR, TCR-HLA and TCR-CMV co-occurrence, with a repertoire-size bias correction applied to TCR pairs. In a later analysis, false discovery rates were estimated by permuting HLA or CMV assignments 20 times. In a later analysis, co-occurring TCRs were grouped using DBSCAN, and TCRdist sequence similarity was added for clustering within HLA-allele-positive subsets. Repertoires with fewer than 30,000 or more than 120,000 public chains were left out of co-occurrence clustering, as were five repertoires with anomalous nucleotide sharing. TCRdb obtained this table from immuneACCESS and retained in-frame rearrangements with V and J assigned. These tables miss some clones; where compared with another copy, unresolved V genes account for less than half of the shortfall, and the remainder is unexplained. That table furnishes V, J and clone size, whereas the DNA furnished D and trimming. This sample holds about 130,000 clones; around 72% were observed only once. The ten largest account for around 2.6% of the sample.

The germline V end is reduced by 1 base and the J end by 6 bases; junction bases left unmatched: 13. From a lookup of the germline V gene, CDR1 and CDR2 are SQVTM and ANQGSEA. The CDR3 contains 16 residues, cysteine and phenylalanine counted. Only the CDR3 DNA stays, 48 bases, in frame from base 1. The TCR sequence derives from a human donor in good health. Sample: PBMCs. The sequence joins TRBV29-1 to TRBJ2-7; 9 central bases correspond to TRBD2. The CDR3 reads CSVEGNPTGTSIEQYF. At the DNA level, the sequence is TGCAGCGTTGAAGGGAACCCCACCGGGACTAGCATCGAGCAGTACTTC.